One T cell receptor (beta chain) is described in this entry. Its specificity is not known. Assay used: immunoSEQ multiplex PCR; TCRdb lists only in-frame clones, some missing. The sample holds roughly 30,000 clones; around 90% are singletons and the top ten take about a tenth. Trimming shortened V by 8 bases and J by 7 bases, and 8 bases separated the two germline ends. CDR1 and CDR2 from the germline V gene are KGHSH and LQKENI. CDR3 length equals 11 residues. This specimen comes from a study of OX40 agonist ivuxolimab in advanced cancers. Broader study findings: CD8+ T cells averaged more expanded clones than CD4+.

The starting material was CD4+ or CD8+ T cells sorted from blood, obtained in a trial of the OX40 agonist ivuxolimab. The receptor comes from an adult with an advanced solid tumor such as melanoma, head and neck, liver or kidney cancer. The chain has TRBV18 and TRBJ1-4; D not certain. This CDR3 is CASATFEKLFF. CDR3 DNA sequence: TGTGCCAGCGCAACGTTTGAAAAACTGTTTTTT.